These 21 T cell receptor beta chains originate from one sample sequenced in a study of identical twins. TCRdb reanalysed the 5' RACE reads using MiXCR and keeps one entry per CDR3 protein. This table holds approximately 260,000 distinct CDR3 sequences, approximately 8.6% found once. These data also formed part of another study, on yellow fever vaccine responses in identical twins.

The sequencing input was CD8+ T cells sorted from blood. These receptor sequences come from a woman aged 18-30 years in good health.

CDR3 loop: CASSLVAGMSYEQYF. CDR3 DNA: TGTGCCAGCAGCTTAGTTGCAGGGATGTCCTACGAGCAGTACTTC. The chain combines TRBV7-8 with TRBJ2-7; the D gene is possibly TRBD1 (5 bases). V was clipped by 1 base and J by 1 base, with 11 bases between them. The V gene's germline CDR1 is SGHVS and CDR2 FQNEAQ. This CDR3 region has 15 residues.

This clonotype was seen only a few times. CDR3: CSARRLVGETQYF. CDR3 DNA sequence: TGCAGTGCTCGCCGACTAGTCGGAGAGACCCAGTACTTC. The V gene is TRBV20-1, the J gene TRBJ2-5, with a possible D match to TRBD2 (6 bases). Looked up from germline, CDR1 is DFQATT and CDR2 is SNEGSKA (reference sequence). V was trimmed by 5 bases and J by 4 bases, leaving 14 bases between them. The CDR3 consists of 13 residues.

This clonotype was seen ten or more times. The CDR3 reads CASRRTGATMVYNEQFF. The CDR3 nucleotides are TGTGCCAGCAGGAGGACGGGGGCAACAATGGTGTACAATGAGCAGTTCTTC. This sequence joins TRBV2 and TRBJ2-1; D is perhaps TRBD1 or TRBD2 (6 bases each). The germline CDR1 and CDR2 sequences are SNHLY and FYNNEI. CDR3 length equals 17 residues. Trimming removed 6 bases from V and 4 bases from J, with 22 bases in between.

This clonotype was observed once. The rearrangement joins TRBV10-2 to TRBJ1-1; no clear D gene. V was clipped by 2 bases and J by 7 bases, with 11 bases between them. The length of the CDR3 is 13 residues. Germline assignment: CDR1 WSHSY and CDR2 SAAADI. CDR3 coding DNA: TGCGCCAGCAGTGAGCGTAAGAACGGTGAAGCTTTCTTT. Its protein product is CASSERKNGEAFF.

In this sample, this clonotype turned up a few times. The V call is TRBV6-5, the J call TRBJ2-3; 10 bases match TRBD2. Per the germline V gene, CDR1 is MNHEY and CDR2 is SVGAGI. CDR3 length equals 15 residues. V trimming: 0 bases; J trimming: 10 bases; junction bases outside the gene matches: 7. CDR3 in amino acids: CASSYSLAGSEPQYF. The CDR3 nucleotides read TGTGCCAGCAGTTACTCACTAGCGGGAAGCGAGCCGCAGTATTTT.

This clonotype was seen ten or more times. CDR3: CATSLGQGLNQPQHF. As DNA, the CDR3 is TGTGCCACCAGCCTTGGACAGGGCCTCAATCAGCCCCAGCATTTT. The chain recombines TRBV15 with TRBJ1-5; TRBD1 matches at 8 bases. This CDR3 comprises 15 residues. The V and J ends lost 5 bases and 3 bases, in that order; junction bases with no gene match: 6. The V gene's germline CDR1 is LNHNV and CDR2 YYDKDF (reference sequence).

This clonotype has a count of ten or more. The chain is built from TRBV7-9 and TRBJ2-5; tentatively, D is TRBD2 (6 bases). The V end was cut by 3 bases, the J end by 7 bases, with 18 bases between. Germline V CDR1 and CDR2: SEHNR, FQNEAQ (reference sequence). CDR3 length: 15 residues. The DNA of the CDR3 is TGTGCCAGCAGCTTCCCGGGGGTAGCGGAGCGGACCCAGTACTTC. Its protein is CASSFPGVAERTQYF.

This clonotype has ten or more counts. The rearrangement joins TRBV4-1 to TRBJ2-7, with D perhaps matching TRBD2 (6 bases). Germline assignment: CDR1 MGHRA and CDR2 YSYEKL. The CDR3 sequence is 16 residues long. The germline V and J ends were trimmed by 4 bases and 2 bases, with 18 bases remaining between them. The CDR3 DNA reads as TGCGCCAGCAGCCTCGTAGCGGACCTTAGGACCTACGAGCAGTACTTC. The encoded protein is CASSLVADLRTYEQYF.

J is TRBJ1-5 and V is TRBV9, with D maybe TRBD1 (6 bases). The germline CDR1 and CDR2 sequences are SGDLS and YYNGEE. The CDR3 is 16 amino acids. Trimming removed 4 bases from V and 1 base from J, with 15 bases in between. The CDR3 spells CASSPSGGLSNQPQHF. CDR3 nucleotides: TGTGCCAGCAGCCCGAGCGGGGGCTTGAGCAATCAGCCCCAGCATTTT.

The chain is built from TRBV10-3 and TRBJ2-4; D is ambiguous. V was pared by 0 bases and J by 5 bases, with 11 bases between. The CDR3 runs 15 residues. Per germline, CDR1 ENHRY and CDR2 SYGVKD. The CDR3 region is CAISESKYSENIQYF. The CDR3 DNA follows: TGTGCCATCAGTGAGTCGAAATACTCCGAAAACATTCAGTACTTC.

There are a few counts of this clonotype. CDR3 in DNA: TGTGCCAGCAGGCTCGACTGGGGTGCCTCCTACGAGCAGTACTTC. Protein: CASRLDWGASYEQYF. J is TRBJ2-7 and V is TRBV12-3 or TRBV12-4; D is ambiguous. The CDR3 length is 15 residues. The V end lost 6 bases, the J end lost 0 bases, and 15 bases lay between the germline ends.

The V and J genes are TRBV28 and TRBJ2-7; TRBD2 agrees at 7 bases. This CDR3 region has 14 residues. The junction had 5 bases not matched to a gene; V was cut back by 3 bases and J by 3 bases. Germline V gene data show CDR1 as MDHEN and CDR2 as SYDVKM. CDR3 bases: TGTGCCAGCAGTTTGAGGGAGGGCCGCTACGAGCAGTACTTC. Protein sequence: CASSLREGRYEQYF.

The V and J genes are TRBV4-3 and TRBJ2-1; 8 bases agree with TRBD2. The V gene end was trimmed by 2 bases and the J gene end by 8 bases; junction bases not matched to a gene: 8. This CDR3 contains 15 residues. The germline gives CDR1 LGHNA, CDR2 YSLEER. CDR3 in DNA: TGCGCCAGCAGCCAAAGCCCCCGGACTAGCCATGAGCAGTTCTTC. Residues: CASSQSPRTSHEQFF.

There are a few counts of this clonotype. This chain connects TRBV6-9 to TRBJ2-7, with 8 nucleotides matching TRBD1. The CDR3 is 15 amino acids. CDR1 is MNHGY, CDR2 SVAAGI, per germline. The V and J ends lost 7 bases and 0 bases, in that order; junction bases with no gene match: 8. This CDR3 reads CASTLRTGSSYEQYF. The CDR3 DNA reads as TGTGCCAGCACCCTAAGGACAGGGAGCTCCTACGAGCAGTACTTC.

This clonotype has a count of ten or more. The chain links TRBV5-1 to TRBJ2-3; D gene uncertain. Germline-derived CDR1 and CDR2 are SGHRS and YFSETQ. This CDR3 has 14 amino acids. Trimming removed 2 bases from V and 5 bases from J, with 12 bases in between. CDR3 residues: CASSLERYQDTQYF. The CDR3 DNA reads as TGCGCCAGCAGCTTAGAGCGTTACCAAGATACGCAGTATTTT.

This clonotype was counted a few times. The chain employs TRBV21-1 and TRBJ2-2; the table gives TRBD2 as D, unverified against the DNA. TRBV21-1 is given as a pseudogene. The CDR3 loop spans 21 amino acids. CDR3 bases: TGTGCCAGCAGCAAATTAGCGATAGCGGGACCCTTTTTGAAAGGCACCGGGGAGCTGTTTTTT. Protein sequence: CASSKLAIAGPFLKGTGELFF.

The chain couples TRBV27 to TRBJ2-1, with a weak D call TRBD1 (5 bases). Germline V gene data show CDR1 as MNHEY and CDR2 as SMNVEV (reference sequence). This CDR3 has 14 residues. V lost 3 bases and J 13 bases, leaving 19 bases between the germline ends. CDR3 protein: CASSFSLGRALQFF. Here the CDR3 DNA reads TGTGCCAGCAGTTTCTCCCTGGGCAGGGCTTTACAGTTCTTC.

The V gene is TRBV29-1, the J gene TRBJ2-3, with a possible D match to TRBD1 (5 bases). Trimming shortened V by 7 bases and J by 0 bases, and 14 bases separated the two germline ends. In germline, CDR1 is SQVTM, CDR2 ANQGSEA. The CDR3 is 14 residues long. The DNA for the CDR3 is TGCAGCGGTAACAGGAACCCTAGCACAGATACGCAGTATTTT. It encodes CSGNRNPSTDTQYF.

This clonotype was seen only a few times. The rearrangement links TRBV12-3 or TRBV12-4 to TRBJ2-1; D not resolved. V gave up 0 bases and J gave up 0 bases, with 18 bases separating them. This CDR3 is built from 19 residues. CDR3 nucleotide sequence: TGTGCCAGCAGTTTAGCGTGGGCCAAAAGGGTTGGCTCCTACAATGAGCAGTTCTTC. Protein product: CASSLAWAKRVGSYNEQFF.

This clonotype has at least ten counts. The chain has TRBV7-2 and TRBJ2-1; D might be TRBD1 or TRBD2, each matching 5 bases. Germline CDR1 SGHTA, CDR2 FQGNSA. V lost 2 bases, J lost 4 bases, and 12 bases lay in between. CDR3 length: 15 amino acids. The CDR3 spells CASSLPGTPYNEQFF. CDR3 sequence (DNA): TGTGCCAGCAGCTTACCCGGGACCCCATACAATGAGCAGTTCTTC.

This clonotype occurred many times. The J gene is TRBJ1-2, the V gene TRBV29-1; TRBD1 is a possible D gene (5 bases). The V end lost 8 bases, the J end lost 8 bases, and 15 bases lay between the germline ends. The CDR3 runs to 11 residues. Looked up from germline, CDR1 is SQVTM and CDR2 is ANQGSEA. In DNA form, the CDR3 reads TGCAGCCACTGGGGGGAAGACGGCTACACCTTC. It is translated as CSHWGEDGYTF.